This T cell receptor (beta chain) originates from a study of shared clonotypes between healthy human individuals. This CDR3 comprises 15 residues. Trimming took 5 bases from V and 0 from J; bases not matched to a gene: 6. Germline V CDR1 and CDR2: SGHAT, FQNNGV. Naive CD8 cells were CD45RO-negative, positively selected for CCR7, excluding terminally differentiated effector memory CD45RA+ cells. The repertoire was sequenced with immunoSEQ multiplex PCR; TCRdb's copy has only in-frame clones and lacks some. This table holds hundreds of thousands of clones, approximately 96% found once. The receptor's source is a woman aged 30 to 39 in good health. Sequenced sample: naive CD8+ T cells sorted from blood. The chain carries TRBV11-2 and TRBJ2-7; 8 bases agree with TRBD2. CDR3 loop: CASSHSGAPSYEQYF. CDR3 in DNA: TGTGCCAGCAGCCATAGCGGGGCGCCCTCCTACGAGCAGTACTTC.